Here is one TCR beta chain with its context. Its antigen is unidentified. With 60 Vbeta and 13 Jbeta primers, the PCR was carried out. Profiling relied on immunoSEQ multiplex PCR, and the TCRdb table lists in-frame clones only, not all of them. The sample lists 150,000 to 200,000 clones, about 80% occurring once. This sample was included in a study of cytomegalovirus exposure and HLA in healthy donors. Whole-study findings and limits: In an earlier analysis, most TCR beta V segments were productive about 87% or about 30% of the time. Researchers catalogued some 160 TCR beta chains as cytomegalovirus-associated. Some V segments, including TRBV6-2 and TRBV6-3, were excluded as indistinguishable.

It was healthy bone marrow donors who served as donors. The CDR3 is 13 amino acids. After removal of 3 bases from V and 4 bases from J, the junction contained 0 bases not matched to a gene. Germline V gene sequence: CDR1 SGHRS, CDR2 YFSETQ. This chain joins TRBV5-1 and TRBJ2-2, with TRBD2 matching over 7 bases. Sequencing input: PBMCs. The clonotype comes from a girl under 18 in good health and CMV-seropositive. CDR3 coding DNA: TGCGCCAGCAGCTGGGGGGGCACCGGGGAGCTGTTTTTT. The encoded protein is CASSWGGTGELFF.